This TCR beta chain was sequenced for a study of blood T cells in healthy people across ages (dated by TCRdb to between 2014 and 2017). In the study overall: Template switching captured roughly one uniquely barcoded TCR beta cDNA molecule per two T cells in model experiments. The study measured age-related changes in TCR beta repertoire diversity using deep sequencing normalized with unique cDNA molecular identifiers. Donors were grouped into four age groups: young (average approximately 15 years), middle-aged (less than 40), aged (around 60) and long-lived (about 89). To avoid experimental bias, donors of different ages were spread randomly across the sequencing lanes. Two additional independent replicas of 1 million unique cDNA reads from the same blood draw were analyzed for two donors (one aged 18 to 29 and one aged 80 or older). Broad study findings and their caveats: Donor CMV infection status was unknown, potentially confounding age-related changes in expanded clonotypes. Estimates of total diversity from one million sequenced T cells were regarded as lower bounds and underestimates. Since profiling was done on bulk unsorted PBMCs, naive and antigen-experienced compartments could not be conclusively compared. Observed TCR beta diversity correlated strongly with the percentage of naive T cells measured by flow cytometry. As age increased, observed TCR beta diversity per million T cells dropped in a roughly linear way, and a significant reduction was already evident by age 40. Compared with the aged group, the long-lived group had more naive CD4+ T cells, fewer expanded clones and increased TCR diversity, a pattern suggesting age selection.

The protocol used for the library was 5' RACE. The instrument was an Illumina HiSeq 2500. A second PCR of about 7 to 12 cycles was run with a J-beta primer mix and a sample-barcoded 5' primer. A template-switch 5' adaptor carrying 12 random nucleotides introduced a unique molecular identifier onto each TCR beta cDNA molecule. At least 2.5 million CDR3-containing paired-end reads were obtained from each sample. The Mint cDNA synthesis kit, primed by a TRBC-specific oligonucleotide, was used to synthesize first-strand cDNA from all RNA. Following uracil-DNA glycosylase treatment, all cDNA underwent a first 18-cycle PCR with the universal primers M1SS and BC2_uni_R. From the authors' description of their analysis: Each sample was normalized by randomly selecting 1 million high-quality reads, each carrying a distinct molecular identifier. Instead of being binned into consensus sequences, reads with shared molecular identifiers were discarded. MiTCR, run with a Q25 quality threshold and the strictest error-elimination algorithm, handled CDR3 identification, clonotype clustering and error correction. Lower-bound total TCR beta diversity was estimated with a nonparametric unseen species model using Euler transformation. TCRdb's own reprocessing of the public reads used fastp at Q25 and MiXCR and kept productive beta chains. CDR3 protein sequences are deduplicated, and each keeps its most common genes and DNA. The V and J calls were determined by TCRdb, not by the authors. The sample includes 1.4 million to 1.5 million distinct CDR3 sequences, with roughly 40% observed a single time. The ten top clones hold roughly 7.9% of the sample.

Systemically healthy Caucasian individuals from Russia, approximately 39 in total and aged about 6 to 90 years, were included as donors. Each donor gave 9 to 10 milliliters of peripheral blood, collected into EDTA-treated Vacutainer tubes. PBMCs were isolated by Ficoll-Paque density-gradient centrifugation, with at least 7 million obtained per sample. Total RNA was extracted from PBMCs with Trizol reagent, with at least 5.5 micrograms obtained per sample. The percentages of naive CD45RAhigh/CD27high T cells were determined by flow cytometry on a PBMC aliquot from every donor. In regard to this clonotype: There is no known antigen for this receptor. No qualities accompany the bases; no much larger clone lies one base away.

Between the V and J ends, shortened by 2 bases and 0 bases respectively, the junction contains 13 bases. Via the germline V gene, CDR1 is SGHAT and CDR2 FQNNGV. From the cysteine through the phenylalanine, the CDR3 covers 16 amino acids. The only DNA kept is the CDR3, 48 bases in frame from the first base. The sequence is built from TRBV11-2 and TRBJ2-5; TRBD1 is a weak D gene call, 6 bases matching. Sequenced input: blood. This receptor was obtained from a woman aged 18-30 years in good health. The CDR3 reads as follows: CASSLSGTLYQETQYF. The nucleotide sequence is TGTGCCAGCAGCTTATCAGGGACACTGTACCAAGAGACCCAGTACTTC.